This TCR beta chain was captured in a study of identical twins. Trimming pared 0 bases from V and 6 bases from J, leaving 18 bases between. The CDR3 has 17 amino acids. Per the germline V gene, CDR1 is LGHNA and CDR2 is YNFKEQ. In this sample, this clonotype turned up many times. Through template switching, a universal primer site was introduced, and the cDNA contained unique molecular identifiers. TCRdb ran MiXCR on the 5' RACE reads and lists one entry per CDR3 protein. The sample has 200,000 to 250,000 distinct CDR3 sequences; roughly 13% are singletons. These data also formed part of another study, on yellow fever vaccine responses in identical twins.

Sequencing input: memory (CD45RO+) T cells sorted from blood. This chain uses TRBV4-2 with TRBJ2-1, with D tentatively TRBD2 (5 bases). This clonotype was sampled from a woman aged 18-29 years in good health. CDR3 protein: CASSQDPGFRPSNEQFF. In nucleotides, the CDR3 is TGTGCCAGCAGCCAAGATCCGGGGTTTAGGCCGTCCAATGAGCAGTTCTTC.